This T cell receptor beta chain stems from a study of T cells after yellow fever vaccination. Study-level points and caveats: Abundant clonotypes from the bulk population could contaminate FACS-sorted repertoires.

At least ten counts were recorded for this clonotype. Its target is not known. MiXCR, applied by TCRdb to the 5' RACE reads, yields one record per CDR3 protein. Of approximately 240,000 distinct CDR3 sequences listed, 3.6% are singletons. The germline gives CDR1 SGHDT, CDR2 YYEEEE. CDR3 length: 13 amino acids. Between the trimmed V and J ends, which lost 4 bases and 8 bases, there was a span of 15 bases. The V and J genes are TRBV5-6 and TRBJ1-1, with D possibly being TRBD1 (5 bases). The sequencing used PBMCs, collected 15 days after the yellow fever booster vaccination. The TCR comes from a man between 18 and 29 years old who received the YFV17D yellow fever vaccine. Here the CDR3 DNA reads TGTGCCAGCAGCCGCGTGGGACGAGGCGAAGCTTTCTTT. As protein: CASSRVGRGEAFF. The full variable domain, its missing parts supplied by reference TRBV5-6 and TRBJ1-1, is DAGVTQSPTHLIKTRGQQVTLRCSPKSGHDTVSWYQQALGQGPQFIFQYYEEEERQRGNFPDRFSGHQFPNYSSELNVNALLLGDSALYLCASSRVGRGEAFFGQGTRLTVV.